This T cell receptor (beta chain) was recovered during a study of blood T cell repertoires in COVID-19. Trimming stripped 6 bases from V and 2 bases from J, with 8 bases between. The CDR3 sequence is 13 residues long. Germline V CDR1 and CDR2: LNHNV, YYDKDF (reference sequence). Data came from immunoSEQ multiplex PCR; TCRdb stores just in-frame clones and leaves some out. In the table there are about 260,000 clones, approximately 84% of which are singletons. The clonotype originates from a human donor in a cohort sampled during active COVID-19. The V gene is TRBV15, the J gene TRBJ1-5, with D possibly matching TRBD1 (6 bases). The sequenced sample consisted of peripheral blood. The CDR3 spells CATRQGRNQPQHF. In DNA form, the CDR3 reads TGTGCCACCAGACAGGGTCGCAATCAGCCCCAGCATTTT.